This T cell receptor (beta chain) appears in the sequencing data of a study of blood T cell repertoires in COVID-19. Study summary: Acute and convalescent COVID-19 specimens originated in the United States, Italy and Spain.

Germline values: CDR1 GTSNPN, CDR2 SVGIG (reference sequence). CDR3 size: 14 residues. V was shortened by 3 bases and J by 7 bases, with 18 bases between the two germline ends. Original analysis: Nucleated cell counts were estimated from reference gene primer amplification. Sequenced by immunoSEQ multiplex PCR; TCRdb stores in-frame clones only, minus some. V and J calls and clone size come straight from that table; D and trimming were deduced from the DNA. The table lists about 240,000 clones, around 83% of them singletons, with roughly 10% in the top ten. V is TRBV30 and J is TRBJ1-1, with D possibly TRBD1 on 5 matching bases. Sequencing was done on a sample of peripheral blood. The TCR originated in a woman aged 45-65 years with COVID-19, enrolled during active disease. CDR3 DNA sequence: TGTGCCTGGAGACCCCCTGGGAGGACAAATGAAGCTTTCTTT. It yields the protein CAWRPPGRTNEAFF.